These T cell receptor beta chains were read from a single sample in a study of cytomegalovirus exposure and HLA in healthy donors. Assay used: immunoSEQ multiplex PCR; TCRdb lists only in-frame clones, some missing. This sample has almost 95,000 clones; around three fifths occur once, and the top ten carry around 4.2%. The material sequenced was PBMCs. The receptor set was obtained from a man aged 25-40 years in good health and CMV-seronegative. The CDR3 runs from the conserved cysteine through the conserved F or W. The order of the fields is J gene, D gene, V gene, clone size, CDR3 length, CDR3 protein, CDR3 DNA. A D gene is named only where the DNA matches it firmly. Only part of the rows carry a size: once, few, many, or a class if the clone is expanded.

J gene: TRBJ2-1
D gene: TRBD1
V gene: TRBV10-3
clone size: -
CDR3 length: 15
CDR3 protein: CATLLQGARYNEQFF
CDR3 DNA: TGTGCCACACTCCTACAGGGGGCCCGCTACAATGAGCAGTTCTTC

J gene: TRBJ1-3
D gene: -
V gene: TRBV9
clone size: -
CDR3 length: 13
CDR3 protein: CASSLFSGNTIYF
CDR3 DNA: TGTGCCAGCAGCCTCTTTTCTGGAAACACCATATATTTT

J gene: TRBJ1-5
D gene: TRBD1
V gene: TRBV2
clone size: -
CDR3 length: 19
CDR3 protein: CASSELPRDRDSLNQPQHF
CDR3 DNA: TGTGCCAGCAGTGAGCTACCCCGGGACAGGGACTCTCTCAATCAGCCCCAGCATTTT

J gene: TRBJ1-1
D gene: -
V gene: TRBV7-2
clone size: -
CDR3 length: 12
CDR3 protein: CASSRFRTEAFF
CDR3 DNA: TGTGCCAGCAGCCGTTTTCGGACTGAAGCTTTCTTT

J gene: TRBJ2-1
D gene: -
V gene: TRBV6-1
clone size: -
CDR3 length: 15
CDR3 protein: CASSEDLSLYNEQFF
CDR3 DNA: TGTGCCAGCAGTGAAGATTTATCTTTGTACAATGAGCAGTTCTTC

J gene: TRBJ1-2
D gene: -
V gene: TRBV6-5
clone size: -
CDR3 length: 11
CDR3 protein: CASSNSYGYTF
CDR3 DNA: TGTGCCAGCAGTAATAGCTATGGCTACACCTTC

J gene: TRBJ2-2
D gene: -
V gene: TRBV10-1
clone size: -
CDR3 length: 16
CDR3 protein: CASSDWGGSNTGELFF
CDR3 DNA: TGCGCCAGCAGTGATTGGGGGGGCTCGAACACCGGGGAGCTGTTTTTT

J gene: TRBJ1-6
D gene: -
V gene: TRBV6-5
clone size: once
CDR3 length: 14
CDR3 protein: CASRVEPTNSPLHF
CDR3 DNA: TGTGCCAGCAGAGTAGAACCTACCAATTCACCCCTCCACTTT

J gene: TRBJ2-1
D gene: TRBD2
V gene: TRBV10-3
clone size: few
CDR3 length: 16
CDR3 protein: CAISPSGLAAGNEQFF
CDR3 DNA: TGTGCCATCAGCCCCTCGGGACTAGCGGCAGGCAATGAGCAGTTCTTC

J gene: TRBJ2-6
D gene: -
V gene: TRBV6-1
clone size: -
CDR3 length: 15
CDR3 protein: CAGSETSSGANVLTF
CDR3 DNA: TGTGCCGGCAGTGAGACTTCCTCTGGGGCCAACGTCCTGACTTTC

J gene: TRBJ1-2
D gene: TRBD1
V gene: TRBV15
clone size: -
CDR3 length: 15
CDR3 protein: CATSRGRDRNYGYTF
CDR3 DNA: TGTGCCACCAGCAGAGGTCGGGACAGAAACTATGGCTACACCTTC

J gene: TRBJ1-1
D gene: TRBD1
V gene: TRBV7-9
clone size: -
CDR3 length: 12
CDR3 protein: CSSSLGQRWAFF
CDR3 DNA: TGTTCCAGCAGCTTGGGACAGCGGTGGGCTTTCTTT

J gene: TRBJ1-4
D gene: -
V gene: TRBV29-1
clone size: -
CDR3 length: 11
CDR3 protein: CSVAHNEKLFF
CDR3 DNA: TGCAGCGTTGCCCATAATGAAAAACTGTTTTTT

J gene: TRBJ2-3
D gene: -
V gene: TRBV5-1
clone size: -
CDR3 length: 14
CDR3 protein: CASSLEGSTDTQYF
CDR3 DNA: TGCGCCAGCAGCTTGGAGGGGAGCACAGATACGCAGTATTTT

J gene: TRBJ2-1
D gene: TRBD2
V gene: TRBV2
clone size: -
CDR3 length: 15
CDR3 protein: CASSPGLAGGNEQFF
CDR3 DNA: TGTGCCAGCAGTCCGGGACTAGCGGGGGGTAATGAGCAGTTCTTC

J gene: TRBJ1-2
D gene: -
V gene: TRBV28
clone size: -
CDR3 length: 14
CDR3 protein: CASSSFDRFYGYTF
CDR3 DNA: TGTGCCAGCAGTTCCTTTGACAGATTCTATGGCTACACCTTC

J gene: TRBJ2-1
D gene: -
V gene: TRBV5-4
clone size: few
CDR3 length: 15
CDR3 protein: CASSLEGEVFNEQFF
CDR3 DNA: TGTGCCAGCAGCTTAGAGGGAGAAGTATTCAATGAGCAGTTCTTC

J gene: TRBJ2-7
D gene: TRBD1
V gene: TRBV5-1
clone size: once
CDR3 length: 15
CDR3 protein: CASSFSGQGVDEQYF
CDR3 DNA: TGCGCCAGCAGCTTTAGCGGACAGGGAGTGGACGAGCAGTACTTC

J gene: TRBJ1-1
D gene: TRBD1
V gene: TRBV5-1
clone size: -
CDR3 length: 14
CDR3 protein: CASSMTGGLTEAFF
CDR3 DNA: TGCGCCAGCAGCATGACAGGGGGTCTCACTGAAGCTTTCTTT

J gene: TRBJ2-1
D gene: TRBD2
V gene: TRBV10-3
clone size: once
CDR3 length: 13
CDR3 protein: CAIKLAGVNEQFF
CDR3 DNA: TGTGCCATCAAGCTAGCGGGCGTAAATGAGCAGTTCTTC

J gene: TRBJ2-7
D gene: TRBD1
V gene: TRBV7-8
clone size: -
CDR3 length: 18
CDR3 protein: CASSLRQGRSVSSYEQYF
CDR3 DNA: TGTGCCAGCAGCCTACGACAGGGGCGATCAGTTAGCTCCTACGAGCAGTACTTC

J gene: TRBJ2-5
D gene: TRBD2
V gene: TRBV4-2
clone size: -
CDR3 length: 14
CDR3 protein: CASSPSGEQETQYF
CDR3 DNA: TGTGCCAGCAGCCCTAGCGGGGAACAAGAGACCCAGTACTTC

J gene: TRBJ2-3
D gene: TRBD1
V gene: TRBV6-6
clone size: -
CDR3 length: 16
CDR3 protein: CASSYMGTGSTDTQYF
CDR3 DNA: TGTGCCAGCAGTTACATGGGGACAGGGAGCACAGATACGCAGTATTTT

J gene: TRBJ2-3
D gene: -
V gene: TRBV6-6
clone size: -
CDR3 length: 13
CDR3 protein: CASSSLGTYTQYF
CDR3 DNA: TGTGCCAGCAGTTCCCTCGGGACTTATACGCAGTATTTT

J gene: TRBJ1-6
D gene: -
V gene: TRBV4-2
clone size: once
CDR3 length: 17
CDR3 protein: CASSHHGQGGDNSPLHF
CDR3 DNA: TGTGCCAGCAGCCACCACGGACAAGGGGGTGATAATTCACCCCTCCACTTT

J gene: TRBJ1-5
D gene: -
V gene: TRBV15
clone size: -
CDR3 length: 16
CDR3 protein: CATTRAAEISRGPQHF
CDR3 DNA: TGTGCCACCACCAGGGCGGCAGAAATCAGCCGAGGGCCCCAGCATTTT

J gene: TRBJ2-1
D gene: -
V gene: TRBV29-1
clone size: -
CDR3 length: 12
CDR3 protein: CSVGRGYNEQFF
CDR3 DNA: TGCAGCGTTGGTCGGGGGTACAATGAGCAGTTCTTC

J gene: TRBJ1-5
D gene: -
V gene: TRBV7-2
clone size: once
CDR3 length: 13
CDR3 protein: CASSLRGNQPQHF
CDR3 DNA: TGTGCCAGCAGCTTAAGAGGGAATCAGCCCCAGCATTTT

J gene: TRBJ2-1
D gene: TRBD2
V gene: TRBV25-1
clone size: -
CDR3 length: 15
CDR3 protein: CASRSETSLRREQFF
CDR3 DNA: TGTGCCAGCAGAAGCGAGACTAGCCTCAGGAGGGAGCAGTTCTTC

J gene: TRBJ2-1
D gene: TRBD1
V gene: TRBV4-3
clone size: -
CDR3 length: 15
CDR3 protein: CASSDGTGDYNEQFF
CDR3 DNA: TGCGCCAGCAGCGACGGGACAGGGGACTACAATGAGCAGTTCTTC

J gene: TRBJ1-3
D gene: -
V gene: TRBV28
clone size: once
CDR3 length: 18
CDR3 protein: CASSPPSGLANSGNTIYF
CDR3 DNA: TGTGCCAGCAGTCCTCCCTCGGGGTTAGCTAACTCTGGAAACACCATATATTTT

J gene: TRBJ1-2
D gene: -
V gene: TRBV15
clone size: -
CDR3 length: 16
CDR3 protein: CATSREGGTSGYGYTF
CDR3 DNA: TGTGCCACCAGCAGAGAAGGCGGGACCTCGGGCTATGGCTACACCTTC

J gene: TRBJ2-3
D gene: -
V gene: TRBV7-2
clone size: -
CDR3 length: 16
CDR3 protein: CASSLGASVATDTQYF
CDR3 DNA: TGTGCCAGCAGCTTAGGGGCTAGCGTGGCGACAGATACGCAGTATTTT

J gene: TRBJ1-2
D gene: -
V gene: TRBV15
clone size: few
CDR3 length: 15
CDR3 protein: CATSSPDRGNYGYTF
CDR3 DNA: TGTGCCACCAGCAGTCCGGACAGAGGAAACTATGGCTACACCTTC

J gene: TRBJ1-6
D gene: -
V gene: TRBV28
clone size: -
CDR3 length: 15
CDR3 protein: CASSFPQGRDSPLHF
CDR3 DNA: TGTGCCAGCAGTTTCCCTCAGGGTAGAGATTCACCCCTCCACTTT

J gene: TRBJ2-5
D gene: TRBD1
V gene: TRBV28
clone size: -
CDR3 length: 15
CDR3 protein: CASSVGTGREETQYF
CDR3 DNA: TGTGCCAGCAGTGTTGGGACAGGGCGGGAAGAGACCCAGTACTTC

J gene: TRBJ2-3
D gene: TRBD2
V gene: TRBV6-1
clone size: -
CDR3 length: 15
CDR3 protein: CASSVPGLAADTQYF
CDR3 DNA: TGTGCCAGCAGTGTCCCAGGACTAGCGGCAGATACGCAGTATTTT

J gene: TRBJ2-7
D gene: -
V gene: TRBV15
clone size: -
CDR3 length: 15
CDR3 protein: CATRSIGQGLYEQYF
CDR3 DNA: TGTGCCACCAGATCTATCGGGCAGGGGCTCTACGAGCAGTACTTC

J gene: TRBJ2-7
D gene: TRBD1
V gene: TRBV7-6
clone size: -
CDR3 length: 13
CDR3 protein: CASSLTGGPEQYF
CDR3 DNA: TGTGCCAGCAGCTTGACAGGGGGGCCCGAGCAGTACTTC

J gene: TRBJ1-2
D gene: -
V gene: TRBV7-4
clone size: -
CDR3 length: 15
CDR3 protein: CASSLQARPNYGYTF
CDR3 DNA: TGTGCCAGCAGCTTACAAGCACGTCCTAACTATGGCTACACCTTC

J gene: TRBJ2-3
D gene: TRBD2
V gene: TRBV28
clone size: -
CDR3 length: 16
CDR3 protein: CASTTYSGGWGDTQYF
CDR3 DNA: TGTGCCAGCACCACCTATAGCGGGGGCTGGGGAGATACGCAGTATTTT

J gene: TRBJ1-6
D gene: TRBD1
V gene: TRBV5-1
clone size: -
CDR3 length: 16
CDR3 protein: CASSLDGTGRNSPLHF
CDR3 DNA: TGCGCCAGCAGCTTGGACGGGACAGGGCGAAATTCACCCCTCCACTTT

J gene: TRBJ1-1
D gene: -
V gene: TRBV28
clone size: -
CDR3 length: 16
CDR3 protein: CASTPSNPGLNTEAFF
CDR3 DNA: TGTGCCAGCACACCCTCTAATCCAGGCCTTAACACTGAAGCTTTCTTT

J gene: TRBJ1-3
D gene: TRBD1
V gene: TRBV5-1
clone size: few
CDR3 length: 16
CDR3 protein: CASSRTGGDSGNTIYF
CDR3 DNA: TGCGCCAGCAGTCGGACAGGGGGCGACTCTGGAAACACCATATATTTT

J gene: TRBJ2-5
D gene: -
V gene: TRBV4-1
clone size: -
CDR3 length: 16
CDR3 protein: CASSQDLGRVTETQYF
CDR3 DNA: TGCGCCAGCAGCCAAGATCTCGGCAGGGTAACAGAGACCCAGTACTTC

J gene: TRBJ2-1
D gene: TRBD2
V gene: TRBV10-1
clone size: few
CDR3 length: 20
CDR3 protein: CASSDSKTSGSTSSYNEQFF
CDR3 DNA: TGCGCCAGCAGTGACTCGAAGACTAGCGGGAGTACGAGCTCCTACAATGAGCAGTTCTTC

J gene: TRBJ1-2
D gene: -
V gene: TRBV21-1
clone size: few
CDR3 length: 15
CDR3 protein: CASSKGRRPSWGYTF
CDR3 DNA: TGTGCCAGCAGCAAAGGGAGGAGGCCGAGCTGGGGCTACACCTTC

J gene: TRBJ1-5
D gene: -
V gene: TRBV21-1
clone size: few
CDR3 length: 16
CDR3 protein: CASTQGDRQGKEPQHF
CDR3 DNA: TGTGCCAGCACCCAAGGGGACCGACAGGGGAAGGAGCCCCAGCATTTT

J gene: TRBJ1-2
D gene: -
V gene: TRBV7-9
clone size: -
CDR3 length: 18
CDR3 protein: CASSPPPRGGHLNYGYTF
CDR3 DNA: TGTGCCAGCAGCCCCCCTCCGAGGGGAGGCCACCTTAACTATGGCTACACCTTC

J gene: TRBJ1-2
D gene: -
V gene: TRBV5-4
clone size: -
CDR3 length: 20
CDR3 protein: CASSLDLGLIFIPANYGYTF
CDR3 DNA: TGTGCCAGCAGCTTGGACCTCGGACTGATCTTTATCCCAGCTAACTATGGCTACACCTTC

J gene: TRBJ1-1
D gene: TRBD1
V gene: TRBV9
clone size: -
CDR3 length: 16
CDR3 protein: CASSVEPTGMNTEAFF
CDR3 DNA: TGTGCCAGCAGCGTAGAACCGACAGGGATGAACACTGAAGCTTTCTTT

J gene: TRBJ2-2
D gene: TRBD2
V gene: TRBV9
clone size: -
CDR3 length: 16
CDR3 protein: CASSVRLADNTGELFF
CDR3 DNA: TGTGCCAGCAGCGTCCGACTAGCGGATAACACCGGGGAGCTGTTTTTT

J gene: TRBJ2-5
D gene: -
V gene: TRBV28
clone size: -
CDR3 length: 13
CDR3 protein: CASSLRRSETQYF
CDR3 DNA: TGTGCCAGCAGTTTACGCAGGTCGGAGACCCAGTACTTC

J gene: TRBJ2-1
D gene: TRBD2
V gene: TRBV9
clone size: -
CDR3 length: 16
CDR3 protein: CASSVVPGGTYNEQFF
CDR3 DNA: TGTGCCAGCAGCGTAGTGCCGGGGGGGACCTACAATGAGCAGTTCTTC